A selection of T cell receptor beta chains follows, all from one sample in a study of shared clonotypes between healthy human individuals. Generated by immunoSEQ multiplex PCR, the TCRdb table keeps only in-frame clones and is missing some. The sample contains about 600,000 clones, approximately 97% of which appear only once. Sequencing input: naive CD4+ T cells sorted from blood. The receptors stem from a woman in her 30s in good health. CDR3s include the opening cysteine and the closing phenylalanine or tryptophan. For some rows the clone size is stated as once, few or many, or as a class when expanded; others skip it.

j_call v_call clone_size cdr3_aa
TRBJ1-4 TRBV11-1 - CASSPDRGNSEKLFF
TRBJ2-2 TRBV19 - CASSGALGQGPTGELFF
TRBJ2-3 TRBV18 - CASSPLPWGTDTQYF
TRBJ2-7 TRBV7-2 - CASSKGGYEQYF
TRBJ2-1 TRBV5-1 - CASSMPEGSGSNEQFF
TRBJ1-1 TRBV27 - CASSYGTPNTEAFF
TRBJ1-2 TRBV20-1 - CSAIQGWGYTF
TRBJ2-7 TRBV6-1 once CASSPRLAGVSEQYF
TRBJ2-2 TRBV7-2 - CASSLVRDRNTGELFF
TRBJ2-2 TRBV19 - CASSMSLTGGRELFF
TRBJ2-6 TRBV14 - CASSQRGYTPSGANVLTF
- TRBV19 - CASSNEVRTSSYEQYF
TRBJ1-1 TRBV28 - CASRTYPGRAFF
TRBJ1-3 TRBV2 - CASSEGTGPPNTIYF
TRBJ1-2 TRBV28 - CASSSTPNYGYTF
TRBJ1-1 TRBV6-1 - CASSEGPMNTEAFF
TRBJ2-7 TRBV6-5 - CASGTGGRSEQYF
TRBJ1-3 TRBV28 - CASRPRGNPGNTIYF
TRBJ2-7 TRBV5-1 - CASSLWTGTGYEQYF
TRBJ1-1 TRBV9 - CASSVAPGSEAFF
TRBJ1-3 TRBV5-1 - CASSFGTGENTIYF
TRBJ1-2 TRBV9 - CASSPRDRGYNYGYTF
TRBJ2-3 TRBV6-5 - CASRRTSGTDTQYF
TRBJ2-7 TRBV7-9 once CASIIVGSNEQYF
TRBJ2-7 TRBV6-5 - CASSEQGYEQYF
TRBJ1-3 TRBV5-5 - CASSIGTGAGNTIYF
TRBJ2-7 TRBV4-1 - CASSHIAGGGFYEQYF
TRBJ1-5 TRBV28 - CASRDRLNQPQHF
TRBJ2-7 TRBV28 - CASSIPGGHEQYF
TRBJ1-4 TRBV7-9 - CASSASSGTDLEEKLFF
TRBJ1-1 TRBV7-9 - CASSLAQGEVSEAFF
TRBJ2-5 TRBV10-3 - CATGLAGFQETQYF
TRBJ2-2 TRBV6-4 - CASSAGQGGAGELFF
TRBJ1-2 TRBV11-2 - CASSGNRGAGYGYTF
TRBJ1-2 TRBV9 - CASSVTGSYGYTF
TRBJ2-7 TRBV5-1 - CASSSQGRSNEQYF
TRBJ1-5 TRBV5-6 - CASSLQGWYSNQPQHF
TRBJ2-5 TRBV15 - CATSRDGRAGETQYF
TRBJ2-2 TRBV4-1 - CASSRLPPTSGGGTGELFF
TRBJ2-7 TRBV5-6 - CASSLYSGLADTYEQYF
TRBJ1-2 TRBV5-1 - CASSRGKGGDYGYTF
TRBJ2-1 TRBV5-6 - CASSPGTPDLNEQFF
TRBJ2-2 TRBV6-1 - CATYRTLTGELFF
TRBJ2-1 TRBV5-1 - CASSRLAGDNEQFF
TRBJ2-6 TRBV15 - CATSRRGSGANVLTF
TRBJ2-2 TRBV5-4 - CASSLTNTGELFF
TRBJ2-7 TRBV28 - CASSLSNLAGESYEQYF
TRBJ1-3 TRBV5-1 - CASTPDGNTIYF
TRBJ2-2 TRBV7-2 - CASSRGRLAGTPAAGELFF
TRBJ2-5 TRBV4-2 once CASSHGTSGMGGETQYF
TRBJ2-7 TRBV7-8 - CASSLSGTTYEQYF
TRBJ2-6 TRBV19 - CASSIWDWYGANVLTF
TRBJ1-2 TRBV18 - CASSPQANYGYTF
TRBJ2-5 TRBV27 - CASSPSQRFRSQETQYF
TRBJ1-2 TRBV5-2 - CASKYMVRKTYGYTF
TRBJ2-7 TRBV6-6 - CASRLQEDSYEQYF
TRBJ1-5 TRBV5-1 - CASSFDGNQPQHF
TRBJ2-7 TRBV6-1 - CASSEHRGSTYEQYF
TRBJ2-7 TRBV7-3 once CASSRGTGEADEQYF